The 23 T cell receptor beta chains below were found in one sample sequenced in a study of cytomegalovirus exposure and HLA in healthy donors. Sequenced by immunoSEQ multiplex PCR; TCRdb stores in-frame clones only, minus some. Found here are 220,000 or so clones, 80% to 85% of them singletons; the top ten hold around an eighth. The source material was PBMCs. These receptors came from a woman between 25 and 40 years old in good health and CMV-seropositive.

The V and J genes are TRBV6-5 and TRBJ2-7, with D perhaps matching TRBD1 (5 bases). Germline CDR1 and CDR2: MNHEY and SVGAGI. V was shortened by 2 bases and J by 0 bases, with 11 bases between the two germline ends. The length of the CDR3 is 15 residues. The CDR3 is CASSYDSTVSYEQYF. CDR3 DNA: TGTGCCAGCAGTTACGACAGCACCGTCTCCTACGAGCAGTACTTC.

This clone was seen more than once but under ten times. The chain carries TRBV4-2 and TRBJ2-1; 9 bases are shared with TRBD2. CDR3 length equals 17 residues. CDR1 and CDR2 from the germline V gene are LGHNA and YNFKEQ. V dropped 0 bases and J dropped 7; count of bases not matched to a gene: 10. The CDR3 region has the DNA TGTGCCAGCAGCCAAGATTTCGTTCTAGCGGGACCAAATGAGCAGTTCTTC. Translation gives CASSQDFVLAGPNEQFF.

This sequence joins TRBV2 and TRBJ1-2; maybe TRBD1 (6 bases). CDR3 length: 14 residues. CDR1 is SNHLY, CDR2 FYNNEI, per germline. V lost 7 bases, J lost 3 bases, and 15 bases lay in between. The CDR3 sequence is CASKAGTTYYGYTF. The CDR3 bases are TGTGCCAGCAAAGCCGGGACAACCTACTATGGCTACACCTTC.

This clone came up a few times. The V gene is TRBV15, the J gene TRBJ2-7; D call uncertain. Germline CDR1 LNHNV, CDR2 YYDKDF (reference sequence). The CDR3 has 14 residues. Trimming removed 2 bases from V and 4 bases from J, with 12 bases in between. CDR3 coding DNA: TGTGCCACCAGCAGACAACTCTCCGGATACGAGCAGTACTTC. Residues: CATSRQLSGYEQYF.

The J gene is TRBJ2-2, the V gene TRBV4-3; 13 positions agree with TRBD2. CDR1 is LGHNA and CDR2 is YSLEER in the germline V gene. Trimming cost V 3 bases and J 5 bases; bases outside gene matches: 9. The CDR3 length is 18 residues. CDR3 coding DNA: TGCGCCAGCAGCCAGCGACTAGCGGGAGGTTCAGTGACCGGGGAGCTGTTTTTT. This translates into CASSQRLAGGSVTGELFF.

V gene TRBV2 combines with J gene TRBJ2-1; TRBD2 matches 8 bases. Germline assignment: CDR1 SNHLY and CDR2 FYNNEI. Losses at the gene ends were 5 bases for V and 4 bases for J; bases not matched to a gene: 10. The CDR3 length is 16 residues. The CDR3 reads CASSQGAGGSYNEQFF. In DNA form, the CDR3 reads TGTGCCAGCAGTCAAGGGGCGGGGGGCTCATACAATGAGCAGTTCTTC.

The chain is built from TRBV19 and TRBJ1-2, with D possibly being TRBD1 (5 bases). V was shortened by 4 bases and J by 8 bases, with 14 bases between the two germline ends. The CDR3 consists of 13 residues. Germline V CDR1 and CDR2: LNHDA, SQIVND (reference sequence). CDR3 in amino acids: CASSTGGQGGYTF. In DNA, the CDR3 is TGTGCCAGTAGTACGGGAGGGCAGGGAGGCTACACCTTC.

The genes are TRBV30 and TRBJ1-1; possibly TRBD1 for D (6 bases). V gave up 0 bases and J gave up 0 bases, with 11 bases separating them. The CDR3 is made up of 15 amino acids. Per the germline V gene, CDR1 is GTSNPN and CDR2 is SVGIG (reference sequence). CDR3 in amino acids: CAWSVPDRMNTEAFF. In DNA, the CDR3 is TGTGCCTGGAGTGTACCGGACAGAATGAACACTGAAGCTTTCTTT. Full variable domain (missing parts from reference TRBV30 and TRBJ1-1): SQTIHQWPATLVQPVGSPLSLECTVEGTSNPNLYWYRQAAGRGLQLLFYSVGIGQISSEVPQNLSASRPQDRQFILSSKKLLLSDSGFYLCAWSVPDRMNTEAFFGQGTRLTVV.

The J gene is TRBJ2-7, the V gene TRBV19, with 9 bases fitting TRBD1. The J segment lost 3 bases and the V segment lost 0 bases, leaving 3 bases of the junction unmatched. CDR3 length: 15 residues. CDR1 LNHDA and CDR2 SQIVND come from the germline V gene (reference sequence). DNA for the CDR3: TGTGCCAGTAGTATAGATCGGACAGGGGACTACGAGCAGTACTTC. Translating it yields CASSIDRTGDYEQYF. Supplemented by reference TRBV19 and TRBJ2-7, the full variable domain reads DGGITQSPKYLFRKEGQNVTLSCEQNLNHDAMYWYRQDPGQGLRLIYYSQIVNDFQKGDIAEGYSVSREKKESFPLTVTSAQKNPTAFYLCASSIDRTGDYEQYFGPGTRLTVT.

This clone was detected only a few times. In DNA form, the CDR3 reads TGCGCCAGCAGCCAAGATGAGGGGACAGGGGGCTACGAGCAGTACTTC. It yields the protein CASSQDEGTGGYEQYF. J is TRBJ2-7 and V is TRBV4-3, with TRBD1 identical over 11 bases. This CDR3 is built from 16 residues. Trimming took 0 bases from V and 3 from J; bases not matched to a gene: 4. The germline CDR1 and CDR2 sequences are LGHNA and YSLEER.

The chain recombines TRBV19 with TRBJ2-7; TRBD2 agrees at 11 bases. The CDR3 covers 14 residues. The V and J ends lost 10 bases and 5 bases, in that order; junction bases with no gene match: 10. Germline V lookup: CDR1 LNHDA, CDR2 SQIVND (reference sequence). CDR3 sequence: CATRLAGGRHEQYF. In DNA, the CDR3 is TGTGCCACCCGTTTAGCGGGAGGGCGTCACGAGCAGTACTTC.

V usage is TRBV5-1 and J usage is TRBJ2-2, with a tentative D call TRBD2 (7 bases). Germline assignment: CDR1 SGHRS and CDR2 YFSETQ. This CDR3 is 15 amino acids long. V lost 0 bases to trimming and J lost 4 bases, with 10 bases between them. The DNA for the CDR3 is TGCGCCAGCAGCTTGGGCGGGGGCGGCACCGGGGAGCTGTTTTTT. Translated: CASSLGGGGTGELFF.

This sequence joins TRBV7-2 and TRBJ2-5; D remains ambiguous. Trimming cost V 5 bases and J 5 bases, with 12 bases left between them. The germline gives CDR1 SGHTA, CDR2 FQGNSA. The CDR3 runs 13 residues. CDR3 loop: CASSPQPPETQYF. The CDR3 bases are TGTGCCAGCAGCCCTCAACCTCCGGAGACCCAGTACTTC. The full variable domain, with the rest looked up from reference TRBV7-2 and TRBJ2-5, is GAGVSQSPSNKVTEKGKDVELRCDPISGHTALYWYRQSLGQGLEFLIYFQGNSAPDKSGLPSDRFSAERTGGSVSTLTIQRTQQEDSAVYLCASSPQPPETQYFGPGTRLLVL.

This sequence joins TRBV7-9 and TRBJ2-4, with D tentatively TRBD2 (6 bases). Germline V gene sequence: CDR1 SEHNR, CDR2 FQNEAQ (reference sequence). The CDR3 has 13 amino acids. V was pared by 5 bases and J by 16 bases, with 21 bases between. This CDR3 is CASSPGGTAITYF. CDR3 sequence (DNA): TGTGCCAGCAGCCCAGGCGGGACGGCCATTACCTACTTC.

This clone was recorded only once. This sequence joins TRBV5-5 and TRBJ1-1; D is unresolved. This CDR3 is built from 11 residues. Deletions cut 3 bases from V and 8 bases from J, with 8 bases between. Germline lookup yields CDR1 SGHKS and CDR2 YYEKEE (reference sequence). CDR3 nucleotides: TGTGCCAGCAGCTCGGCGGCGGAAGCTTTCTTT. Translating it yields CASSSAAEAFF.

The chain uses TRBV5-1 and TRBJ2-7, with TRBD2 matching over 11 bases. The trim removed 0 bases at V and 6 bases at J, leaving 8 bases unmatched. CDR3 length: 16 amino acids. CDR1 and CDR2 (germline): SGHRS, YFSETQ. The CDR3 sequence is CASSLEATSGIREQYF. CDR3 DNA: TGCGCCAGCAGCTTGGAAGCGACTAGCGGGATTCGCGAGCAGTACTTC. The full variable domain, in which reference TRBV5-1 and TRBJ2-7 provide the parts outside the CDR3, is KAGVTQTPRYLIKTRGQQVTLSCSPISGHRSVSWYQQTPGQGLQFLFEYFSETQRNKGNFPGRFSGRQFSNSRSEMNVSTLELGDSALYLCASSLEATSGIREQYFGPGTRLTVT.

This chain uses TRBV20-1 with TRBJ2-7; no clear D. The CDR3 is 11 amino acids. Trimming shortened V by 2 bases and J by 2 bases, and 4 bases separated the two germline ends. The germline V gene encodes CDR1 DFQATT and CDR2 SNEGSKA (reference sequence). CDR3 bases: TGCAGTGCTAGAAGAGCCTACGAGCAGTACTTC. Its translation is CSARRAYEQYF.

J is TRBJ2-5 and V is TRBV2; no firm D call. The germline V gene has CDR1 SNHLY and CDR2 FYNNEI. Trimming shortened V by 2 bases and J by 4 bases, and 14 bases separated the two germline ends. This CDR3 spans 15 amino acids. The CDR3: CASSELDPWGETQYF. CDR3 nucleotides: TGTGCCAGCAGTGAACTGGACCCCTGGGGAGAGACCCAGTACTTC.

This clone was observed once. The genes are TRBV6-5 and TRBJ1-2; D not resolved. Germline V CDR1 and CDR2: MNHEY, SVGAGI. The length of the CDR3 is 11 residues. V lost 6 bases and J lost 7, with 9 bases in between. The CDR3 coding sequence is TGTGCCAGCAGCTCGGGGTTTGGCTACACCTTC. Translated, it gives CASSSGFGYTF.

The chain carries TRBV30 and TRBJ2-3; 7 bases line up with TRBD1. This CDR3 has 13 residues. V trimming: 1 base; J trimming: 4 bases; junction bases outside the gene matches: 2. Germline V CDR1 and CDR2: GTSNPN, SVGIG (reference sequence). CDR3: CAWSATGADTQYF. The DNA of the CDR3 is TGTGCCTGGAGTGCAACAGGGGCAGATACGCAGTATTTT.

Comments on this clone: The junction does not match germline at one end; this may be a read error. The genes are TRBV6-5 and TRBJ1-2; 7 bases are shared with TRBD1. CDR1 is MNHEY and CDR2 is SVGAGI in the germline V gene. This CDR3 contains 15 residues. CDR3 amino acids: CASSPRRQGPPSTAF. In DNA form, the CDR3 reads TGTGCCAGCAGCCCCCGTCGACAGGGTCCCCCCTCTACGGCCTTC.

This chain uses TRBV30 with TRBJ2-3; TRBD2 agrees at 13 bases. Germline CDR1 is GTSNPN and CDR2 is SVGIG (reference sequence). The CDR3 consists of 14 residues. The V and J ends lost 5 bases and 4 bases, in that order; junction bases with no gene match: 3. In nucleotides, the CDR3 is TGTGCCTGGGCGGGACTAGCGGGACCAGATACGCAGTATTTT. Translation gives CAWAGLAGPDTQYF. The entire variable domain, with the rest obtained from reference TRBV30 and TRBJ2-3, is as follows: SQTIHQWPATLVQPVGSPLSLECTVEGTSNPNLYWYRQAAGRGLQLLFYSVGIGQISSEVPQNLSASRPQDRQFILSSKKLLLSDSGFYLCAWAGLAGPDTQYFGPGTRLTVL.

The V and J genes are TRBV10-1 and TRBJ2-1, with D perhaps matching TRBD2 (5 bases). Germline-derived CDR1 and CDR2 are WNHNN and SYGVQD (reference sequence). CDR3 length equals 15 residues. V lost 0 bases to trimming and J lost 6 bases, with 12 bases between them. The DNA of the CDR3 is TGCGCCAGCAGTGAGTCGGGCCCAAGCGGCAATGAGCAGTTCTTC. Translated: CASSESGPSGNEQFF.